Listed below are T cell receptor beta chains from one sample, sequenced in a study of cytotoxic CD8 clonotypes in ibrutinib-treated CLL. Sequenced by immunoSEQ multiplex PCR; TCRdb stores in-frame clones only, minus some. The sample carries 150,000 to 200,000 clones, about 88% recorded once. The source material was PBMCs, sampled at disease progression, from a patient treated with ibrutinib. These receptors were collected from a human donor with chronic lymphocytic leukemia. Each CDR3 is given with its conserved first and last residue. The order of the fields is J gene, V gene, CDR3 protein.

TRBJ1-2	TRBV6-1	CASRTANYGYTF
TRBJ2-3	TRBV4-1	CASSPGRRGTSTDTQYF
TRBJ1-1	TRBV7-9	CASSLAAGGIGAFF
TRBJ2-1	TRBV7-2	CASSLVTGATDEQFF
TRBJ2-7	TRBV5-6	CASSWGFAGQGYEQYF
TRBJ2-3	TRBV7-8	CASSVSGKRTDTQYF
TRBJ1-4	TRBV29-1	CSVEGGQLSNEKLFF
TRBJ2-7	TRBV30	CAWEPGRQYEQYF
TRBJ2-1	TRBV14	CASSHDPQGAFYNEQFF
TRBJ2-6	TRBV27	CASRRDRLVPPGANVLTF
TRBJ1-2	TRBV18	CASSPLGGTSNGYTF
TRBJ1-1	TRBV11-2	CASSLQMNTEAFF
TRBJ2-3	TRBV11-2	CASSLDQGAADTQYF
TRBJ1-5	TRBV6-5	CASRLGQGNQPQHF
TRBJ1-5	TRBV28	CASSSSGGLQPQHF
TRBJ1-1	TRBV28	CASTPTGGWTEAFF
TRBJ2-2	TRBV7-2	CASSPLDRGELFF
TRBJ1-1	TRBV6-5	CASSPSRRENTEAFF
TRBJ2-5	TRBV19	CASRQGGRETQYF
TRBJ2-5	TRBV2	CASKLTGGILGPPEEETQYF
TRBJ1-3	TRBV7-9	CASSPAGGNTIYF
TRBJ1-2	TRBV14	CASTQTAVGGYTF
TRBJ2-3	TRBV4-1	CASSAQTSGRYLGTDTQYF
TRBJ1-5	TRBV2	CASSEELQGGQPQHF
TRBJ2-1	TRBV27	CASSLSSVKTGINNEQFF
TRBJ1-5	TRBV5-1	CASGPTGAALEPQHF
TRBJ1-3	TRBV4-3	CASSQGLGSGNTIYF
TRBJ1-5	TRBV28	CASTSNQPQHF
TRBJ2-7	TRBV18	CASSPTTGYSYEQYF
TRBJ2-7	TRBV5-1	CASSLGPGYEQYF
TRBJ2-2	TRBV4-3	CASSQDGTGGAGELFF
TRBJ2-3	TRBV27	CASSSQLRRATTDTQYF
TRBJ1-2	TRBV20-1	CSARVALGCTF
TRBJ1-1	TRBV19	CASSKQATEAFF
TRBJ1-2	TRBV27	CASRDLNYGYTF
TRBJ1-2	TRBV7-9	CASSLGAGYGYTF
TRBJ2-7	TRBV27	CASSLGGRAHEQYF
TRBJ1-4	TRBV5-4	CASSLSGVNEKLFF
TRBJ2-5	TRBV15	CATSRDGTAKETQYF
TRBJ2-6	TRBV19	CASSVYRGQGANVLTF
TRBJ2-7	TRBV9	CASSVGQYEQYF
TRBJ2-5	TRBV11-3	CASSLQRTSGRQETQYF
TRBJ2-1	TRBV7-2	CASSSATSGRIEQFF
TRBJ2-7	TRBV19	CASARDRTYEQYF
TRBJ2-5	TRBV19	CASSIGRGLAQYF
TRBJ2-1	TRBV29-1	CSVEEVRGKRFF
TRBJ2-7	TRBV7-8	CASRRGLAGSSYEQYF
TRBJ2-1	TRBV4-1	CASSQVTGGYNEQFF
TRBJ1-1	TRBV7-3	CASSDITEAFF
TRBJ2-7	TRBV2	CASREGTEVSYEQYF
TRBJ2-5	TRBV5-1	CASSFQETQYF